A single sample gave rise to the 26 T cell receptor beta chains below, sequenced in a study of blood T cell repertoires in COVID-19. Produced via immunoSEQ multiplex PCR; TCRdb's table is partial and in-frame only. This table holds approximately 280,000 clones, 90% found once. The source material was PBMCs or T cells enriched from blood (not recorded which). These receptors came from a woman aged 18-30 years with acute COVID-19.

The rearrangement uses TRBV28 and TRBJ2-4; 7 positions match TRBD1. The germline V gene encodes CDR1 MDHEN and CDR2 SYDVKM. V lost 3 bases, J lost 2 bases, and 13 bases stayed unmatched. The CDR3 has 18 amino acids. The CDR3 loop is CASSFPPDRVLSKNIQYF. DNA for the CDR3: TGTGCCAGCAGTTTTCCCCCCGACAGGGTGTTATCCAAAAACATTCAGTACTTC. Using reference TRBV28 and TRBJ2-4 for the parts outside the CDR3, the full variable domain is DVKVTQSSRYLVKRTGEKVFLECVQDMDHENMFWYRQDPGLGLRLIYFSYDVKMKEKGDIPEGYSVSREKKERFSLILESASTNQTSMYLCASSFPPDRVLSKNIQYFGAGTRLSVL.

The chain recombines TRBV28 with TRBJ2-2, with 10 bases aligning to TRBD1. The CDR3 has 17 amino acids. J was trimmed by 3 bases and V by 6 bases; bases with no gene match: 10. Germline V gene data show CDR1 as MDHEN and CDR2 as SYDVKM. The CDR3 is CASSPTGTGVDTGELFF. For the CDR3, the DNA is TGTGCCAGCAGCCCTACTGGGACAGGGGTTGACACCGGGGAGCTGTTTTTT.

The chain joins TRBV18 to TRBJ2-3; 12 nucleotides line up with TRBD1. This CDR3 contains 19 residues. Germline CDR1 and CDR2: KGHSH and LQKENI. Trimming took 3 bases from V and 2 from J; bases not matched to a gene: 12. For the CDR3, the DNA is TGTGCCAGCTCACCGCGGGGACAGGGGGCCTTTTCTATCACAGATACGCAGTATTTT. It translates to CASSPRGQGAFSITDTQYF.

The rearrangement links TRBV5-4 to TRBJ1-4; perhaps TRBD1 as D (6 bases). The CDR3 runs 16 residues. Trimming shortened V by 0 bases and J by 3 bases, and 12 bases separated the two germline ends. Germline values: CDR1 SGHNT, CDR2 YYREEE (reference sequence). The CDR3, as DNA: TGTGCCAGCAGCTTGGACAGGGAAGGTCCTAATGAAAAACTGTTTTTT. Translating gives CASSLDREGPNEKLFF.

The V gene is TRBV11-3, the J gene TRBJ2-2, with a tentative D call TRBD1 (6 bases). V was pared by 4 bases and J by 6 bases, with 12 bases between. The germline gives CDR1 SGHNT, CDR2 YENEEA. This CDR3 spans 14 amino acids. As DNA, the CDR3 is TGTGCCAGCAGCTCAACAGGGACGGCCGGGGAGCTGTTTTTT. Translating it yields CASSSTGTAGELFF. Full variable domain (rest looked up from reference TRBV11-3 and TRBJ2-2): EAGVVQSPRYKIIEKKQPVAFWCNPISGHNTLYWYLQNLGQGPELLIRYENEEAVDDSQLPKDRFSAERLKGVDSTLKIQPAELGDSAVYLCASSSTGTAGELFFGEGSRLTVL.

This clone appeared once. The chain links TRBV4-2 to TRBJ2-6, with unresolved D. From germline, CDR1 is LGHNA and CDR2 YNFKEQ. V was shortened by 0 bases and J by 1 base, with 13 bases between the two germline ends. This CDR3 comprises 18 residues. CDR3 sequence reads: CASSQDQIQRSGANVLTF. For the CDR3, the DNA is TGTGCCAGCAGCCAAGACCAGATCCAACGATCTGGGGCCAACGTCCTGACTTTC.

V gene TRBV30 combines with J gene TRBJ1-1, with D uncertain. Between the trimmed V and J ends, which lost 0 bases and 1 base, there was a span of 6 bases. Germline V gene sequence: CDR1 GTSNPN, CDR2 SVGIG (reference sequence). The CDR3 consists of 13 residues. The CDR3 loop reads CAWSVQKNTEAFF. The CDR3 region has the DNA TGTGCCTGGAGTGTACAGAAGAACACTGAAGCTTTCTTT.

CDR3 DNA: TGTGCCAGCAGCTTATCAGGTGAAACTCAAGAGACCCAGTACTTC. Its protein is CASSLSGETQETQYF. This chain joins TRBV11-2 and TRBJ2-5; D remains ambiguous. Germline V gives CDR1 SGHAT, CDR2 FQNNGV. The CDR3 consists of 15 residues. Trimming left V 2 bases short and J 2 bases short, with 12 bases between.

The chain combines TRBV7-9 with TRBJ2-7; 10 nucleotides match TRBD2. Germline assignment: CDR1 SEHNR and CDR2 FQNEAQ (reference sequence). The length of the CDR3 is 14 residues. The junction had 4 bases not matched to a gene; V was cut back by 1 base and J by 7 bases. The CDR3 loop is CASSLGASGSEQYF. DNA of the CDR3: TGTGCCAGCAGCTTAGGGGCTAGCGGGAGTGAGCAGTACTTC.

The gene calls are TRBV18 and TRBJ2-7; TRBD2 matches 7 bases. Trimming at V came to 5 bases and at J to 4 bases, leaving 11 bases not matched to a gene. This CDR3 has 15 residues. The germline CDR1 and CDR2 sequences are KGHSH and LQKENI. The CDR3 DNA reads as TGTGCCAGCTCATCGGAGTCCGGACTAGTTTACGAGCAGTACTTC. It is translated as CASSSESGLVYEQYF.

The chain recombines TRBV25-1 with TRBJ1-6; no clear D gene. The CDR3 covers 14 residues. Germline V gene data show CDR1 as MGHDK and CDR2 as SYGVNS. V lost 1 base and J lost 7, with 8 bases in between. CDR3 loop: CASSELYGNSPLHF. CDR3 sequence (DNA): TGTGCCAGCAGTGAATTGTACGGGAATTCACCCCTCCACTTT.

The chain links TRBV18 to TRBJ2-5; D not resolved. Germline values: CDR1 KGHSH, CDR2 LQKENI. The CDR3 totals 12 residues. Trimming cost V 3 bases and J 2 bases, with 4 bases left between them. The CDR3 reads CASSPQQETQYF. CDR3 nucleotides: TGTGCCAGCTCACCGCAGCAAGAGACCCAGTACTTC.

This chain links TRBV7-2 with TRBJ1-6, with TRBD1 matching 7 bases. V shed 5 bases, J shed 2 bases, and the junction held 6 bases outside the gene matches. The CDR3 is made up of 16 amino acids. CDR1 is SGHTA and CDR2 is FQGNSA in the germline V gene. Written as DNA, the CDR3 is TGTGCCAGCAGCCCCCGACAGGGAACCTATAATTCACCCCTCCACTTT. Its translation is CASSPRQGTYNSPLHF.

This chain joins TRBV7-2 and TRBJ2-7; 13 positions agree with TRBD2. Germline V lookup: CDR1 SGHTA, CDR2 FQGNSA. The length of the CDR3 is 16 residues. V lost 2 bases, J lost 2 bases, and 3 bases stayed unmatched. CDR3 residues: CASSLRGTSGTYEQYF. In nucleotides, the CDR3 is TGTGCCAGCAGCTTAAGGGGGACTAGCGGGACCTACGAGCAGTACTTC.

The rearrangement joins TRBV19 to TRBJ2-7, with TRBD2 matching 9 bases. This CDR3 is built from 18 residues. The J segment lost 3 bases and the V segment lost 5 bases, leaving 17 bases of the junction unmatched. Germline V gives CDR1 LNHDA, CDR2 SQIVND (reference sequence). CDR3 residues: CASSPQLLTSGSNYEQYF. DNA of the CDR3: TGTGCCAGTAGTCCTCAACTCCTAACTAGCGGGTCTAACTACGAGCAGTACTTC.

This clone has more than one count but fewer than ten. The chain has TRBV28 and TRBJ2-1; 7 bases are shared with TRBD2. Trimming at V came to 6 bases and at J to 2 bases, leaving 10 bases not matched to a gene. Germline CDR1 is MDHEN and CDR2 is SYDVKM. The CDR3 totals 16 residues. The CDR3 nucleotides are TGTGCCAGCAGATTGTCAGCTAGCGGAACCTACAATGAGCAGTTCTTC. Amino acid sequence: CASRLSASGTYNEQFF.

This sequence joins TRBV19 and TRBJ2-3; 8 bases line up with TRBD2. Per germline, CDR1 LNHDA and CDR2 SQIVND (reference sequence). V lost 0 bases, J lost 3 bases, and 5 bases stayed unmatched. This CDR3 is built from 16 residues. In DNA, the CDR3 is TGTGCCAGTAGTATAGAAAGCGGGAGCGGGACAGATACGCAGTATTTT. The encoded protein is CASSIESGSGTDTQYF.

In DNA, the CDR3 is TGTGCCAGCAGCTCTGAGGCGGGGGGCTACGAGCAGTACTTC. Its translation is CASSSEAGGYEQYF. The chain combines TRBV7-9 with TRBJ2-7; the match to TRBD2 covers 8 bases. This CDR3 contains 14 residues. Trimming removed 4 bases from V and 3 bases from J; junction bases left unmatched: 5. Germline loops: CDR1 SEHNR, CDR2 FQNEAQ (reference sequence).

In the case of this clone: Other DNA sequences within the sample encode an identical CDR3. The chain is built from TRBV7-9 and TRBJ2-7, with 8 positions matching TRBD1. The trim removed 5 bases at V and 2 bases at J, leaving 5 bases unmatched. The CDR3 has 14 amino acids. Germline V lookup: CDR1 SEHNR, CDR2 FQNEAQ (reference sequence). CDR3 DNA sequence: TGTGCCAGCAGCCACCGGGACAGGACCTACGAGCAGTACTTC. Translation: CASSHRDRTYEQYF.

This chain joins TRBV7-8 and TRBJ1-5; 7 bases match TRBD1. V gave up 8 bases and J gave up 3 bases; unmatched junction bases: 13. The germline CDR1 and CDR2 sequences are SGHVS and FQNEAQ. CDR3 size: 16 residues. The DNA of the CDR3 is TGTGCCAGCGGACTCTCGAACAGGGGCGTCAATCAGCCCCAGCATTTT. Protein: CASGLSNRGVNQPQHF.

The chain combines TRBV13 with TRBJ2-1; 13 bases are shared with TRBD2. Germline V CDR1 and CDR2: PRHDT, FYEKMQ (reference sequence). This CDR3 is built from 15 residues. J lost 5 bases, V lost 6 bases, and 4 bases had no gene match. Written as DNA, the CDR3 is TGTGCCAGCAGGCCGGGACTAGCGGGACACAATGAGCAGTTCTTC. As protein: CASRPGLAGHNEQFF. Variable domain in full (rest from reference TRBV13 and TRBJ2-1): AAGVIQSPRHLIKEKRETATLKCYPIPRHDTVYWYQQGPGQDPQFLISFYEKMQSDKGSIPDRFSAQQFSDYHSELNMSSLELGDSALYFCASRPGLAGHNEQFFGPGTRLTVL.

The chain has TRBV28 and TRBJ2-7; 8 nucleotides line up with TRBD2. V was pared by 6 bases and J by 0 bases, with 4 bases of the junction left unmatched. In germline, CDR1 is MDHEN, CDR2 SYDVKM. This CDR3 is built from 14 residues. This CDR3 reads CASRREASSYEQYF. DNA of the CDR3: TGTGCCAGCAGGCGGGAGGCGAGCTCCTACGAGCAGTACTTC.

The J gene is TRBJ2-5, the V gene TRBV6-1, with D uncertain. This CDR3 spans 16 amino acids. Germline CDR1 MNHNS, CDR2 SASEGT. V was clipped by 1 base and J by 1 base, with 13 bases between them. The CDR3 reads CASSEGLMVTQETQYF. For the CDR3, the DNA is TGTGCCAGCAGTGAAGGGCTCATGGTAACCCAAGAGACCCAGTACTTC.

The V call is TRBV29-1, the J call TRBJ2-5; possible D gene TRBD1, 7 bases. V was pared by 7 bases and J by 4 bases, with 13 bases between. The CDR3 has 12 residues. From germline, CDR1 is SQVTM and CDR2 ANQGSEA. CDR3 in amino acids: CSARQGGETQYF. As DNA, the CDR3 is TGCAGCGCCAGACAGGGAGGAGAGACCCAGTACTTC.

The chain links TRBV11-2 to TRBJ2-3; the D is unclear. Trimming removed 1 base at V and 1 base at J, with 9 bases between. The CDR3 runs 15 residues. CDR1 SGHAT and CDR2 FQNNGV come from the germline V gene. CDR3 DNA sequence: TGTGCCAGCAGCTTAGTGCCAGAGGGCACAGATACGCAGTATTTT. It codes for CASSLVPEGTDTQYF.

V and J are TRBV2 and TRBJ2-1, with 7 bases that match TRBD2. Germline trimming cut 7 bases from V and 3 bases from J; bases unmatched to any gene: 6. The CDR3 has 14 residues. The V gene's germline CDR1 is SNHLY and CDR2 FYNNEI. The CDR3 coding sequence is TGTGCCAGCACAGGACTAGTTGGCTACAATGAGCAGTTCTTC. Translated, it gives CASTGLVGYNEQFF.